The sequence of this T cell receptor beta chain was determined in a study of T cells expressing NK-cell markers. Template switching by 5'RACE with UMIs generated the TCR beta cDNA. TCRdb re-called the 5' RACE reads, yielding one record per CDR3 amino acid sequence without DNA. The sample data list over 350,000 distinct CDR3 sequences. This CDR3 spans 15 amino acids. Germline V gives CDR1 MNHNY, CDR2 SVGAGI (reference sequence). The source is a woman aged 45-65 years in good health. The V and J genes are TRBV6-6 and TRBJ1-1; as DNA is missing, the TRBD1 call by TCRdb cannot be tested. The sequenced material came from blood T cells: a sorted CD56 or NKG2C T cell subset, CD4+ or CD8+ T cells, or bulk PBMC T cells (not recorded which). This CDR3 is CASSFDRGHNTEAFF.